The clone carrying this T cell receptor beta chain was observed once. The entry originates in a study of blood T cell repertoires in COVID-19. About the study: Samples came from the United States, Italy and Spain, spanning acute and convalescent COVID-19. In each case, the material was cDNA or gDNA derived from T cells, B-cell-depleted T cells, or PBMCs.

The ends were cut back, 2 bases at V and 6 bases at J, with 2 bases in the middle. The CDR3 runs 11 residues. Germline CDR1 and CDR2: LNHDA and SQIVND (reference sequence). Authors' processing steps: The authors estimated nucleated cell counts from reference gene primer amplification. Clones were sequenced by immunoSEQ multiplex PCR, and TCRdb holds only the in-frame ones, with some missing. V, J and clone size reflect that table, while D and trimming were determined from the DNA. This repertoire shows around 300,000 clones, roughly 90% found once; its top ten account for approximately 4%. Sequencing was done on a sample of peripheral blood. The chain combines TRBV19 with TRBJ2-1; D is uncertain. The TCR was taken from a woman between 45 and 65 years old with active or convalescent COVID-19. As DNA, the CDR3 is TGTGCCAGTAGTATACGCAATGAGCAGTTCTTC. Amino acid sequence: CASSIRNEQFF.